A single sample is the source of the 20 T cell receptor beta chains below, sequenced in a study of T-cell memory formation after mild COVID-19. TCRdb used MiXCR to reprocess the 5' RACE reads, holding one entry per CDR3 protein. Here the sample spans hundreds of thousands of distinct CDR3 sequences, roughly 13% being singletons. Specimen: PBMCs or a T cell subset sorted from them (not recorded which). These receptors all stem from a man between 18 and 35 years old who had mild COVID-19 (a few samples of this study predate the infection). Cell type and time point are not known.

This clonotype was detected ten times or more. This chain links TRBV4-3 with TRBJ2-7; maybe TRBD2 (5 bases). From germline, CDR1 is LGHNA and CDR2 YSLEER. Trimming left V 8 bases short and J 4 bases short, with 30 bases between. The CDR3 runs 18 residues. CDR3 sequence reads: CASQPRAERPPNYYEQYV. The DNA for the CDR3 is TGCGCCAGCCAGCCAAGGGCGGAGCGGCCCCCTAATTATTACGAGCAGTACGTC.

This clonotype came up a few times. The chain combines TRBV12-3 or TRBV12-4 with TRBJ2-2; tentative D call: TRBD1 (6 bases). The length of the CDR3 is 14 residues. Trimming left V 1 base short and J 8 bases short, with 11 bases between. The CDR3 loop reads CASSLGRGVGELFF. CDR3 sequence (DNA): TGTGCCAGCAGTTTAGGCAGGGGAGTGGGGGAGCTGTTTTTT.

The J gene is TRBJ1-2, the V gene TRBV5-6; D perhaps matches TRBD1 (5 bases). The CDR3 contains 14 residues. Germline assignment: CDR1 SGHDT and CDR2 YYEEEE. The germline V and J ends were trimmed by 0 bases and 4 bases, with 10 bases remaining between them. CDR3 sequence: CASSLARTPYGYTF. DNA of the CDR3: TGTGCCAGCAGCTTGGCCCGGACACCCTATGGCTACACCTTC.

J is TRBJ1-5 and V is TRBV5-8; a weak D match, TRBD1 (5 bases). This CDR3 has 16 residues. Per germline, CDR1 SGHTS and CDR2 YDEGEE. Trimming removed 3 bases from V and 9 bases from J, with 22 bases in between. In nucleotides, the CDR3 is TGTGCCAGCAGCTCCTTAGTCAGGACAACTACGACGCCCCAGCATTTT. Amino acids: CASSSLVRTTTTPQHF.

V usage is TRBV5-1 and J usage is TRBJ2-1, with 10 positions matching TRBD2. The CDR3 is 16 residues long. Germline assignment: CDR1 SGHRS and CDR2 YFSETQ. Trimming removed 4 bases from V and 5 bases from J; junction bases left unmatched: 9. The CDR3 region is CASSSSAGGLHNEQFF. The CDR3, as DNA: TGCGCCAGCAGCAGCTCAGCGGGGGGGCTCCACAATGAGCAGTTCTTC.

This clonotype turned up a few times. The chain has TRBV5-1 and TRBJ2-1; no reliable D call. Per the germline V gene, CDR1 is SGHRS and CDR2 is YFSETQ. CDR3 length: 16 amino acids. V was trimmed by 0 bases and J by 6 bases, leaving 16 bases between them. The CDR3 is CASSLGPQSMGNEQFF. The CDR3 coding sequence is TGCGCCAGCAGCTTGGGGCCTCAGAGCATGGGCAATGAGCAGTTCTTC.

The chain joins TRBV7-9 to TRBJ1-5; no firm D call. V lost 3 bases to trimming and J lost 8 bases, with 8 bases between them. Germline V gene sequence: CDR1 SEHNR, CDR2 FQNEAQ (reference sequence). This CDR3 has 12 residues. Here the CDR3 DNA reads TGTGCCAGCAGCTTCGACTTGGAGCCCCAGCATTTT. This gives the protein CASSFDLEPQHF.

The chain combines TRBV9 with TRBJ2-3, with 11 positions matching TRBD2. Germline loops: CDR1 SGDLS, CDR2 YYNGEE. The V segment lost 6 bases and the J segment 5 bases; nucleotides outside the gene matches: 8. This CDR3 region has 15 residues. The CDR3 loop is CASTLAGGIGDTQYF. The CDR3, as DNA: TGTGCCAGCACTCTAGCGGGGGGAATCGGAGATACGCAGTATTTT.

There are a few counts of this clonotype. The chain has TRBV24-1 and TRBJ2-3; TRBD1 is a possible D gene (6 bases). Trimming removed 8 bases from V and 5 bases from J, with 10 bases in between. This CDR3 has 12 amino acids. Germline CDR1 KGHDR, CDR2 SFDVKD. The CDR3 nucleotides are TGTGCCACCAAGCAGGGGCGAGATACGCAGTATTTT. It yields the protein CATKQGRDTQYF.

At least ten counts were recorded for this clonotype. This chain connects TRBV5-1 to TRBJ1-1; D is unclear. The CDR3 length is 14 residues. The germline V and J ends were trimmed by 6 bases and 1 base, with 13 bases remaining between them. The germline V gene has CDR1 SGHRS and CDR2 YFSETQ. CDR3 bases: TGCGCCAGCAATTCTACGCGGACGAACACTGAAGCTTTCTTT. Translating gives CASNSTRTNTEAFF.

This chain connects TRBV6-2 or TRBV6-3 to TRBJ2-3, with D possibly called TRBD1 or TRBD2 (5 bases each). This CDR3 contains 14 residues. Looked up from germline, CDR1 is MNHEY and CDR2 is SVGEGT. The germline V and J ends were trimmed by 2 bases and 2 bases, with 8 bases remaining between them. This chain's CDR3 is CASSYGGATDTQYF. CDR3 nucleotide sequence: TGTGCCAGCAGTTACGGGGGAGCCACAGATACGCAGTATTTT.

The sample holds many counts of this clonotype. The chain links TRBV3-1 to TRBJ1-5, with unresolved D. Germline CDR1 is LGHDT and CDR2 is YNNKEL (reference sequence). This CDR3 comprises 13 residues. Deletions cut 3 bases from V and 0 bases from J, with 3 bases between. The CDR3 protein is CASSHDSNQPQHF. The CDR3 bases are TGTGCCAGCAGCCACGATAGCAATCAGCCCCAGCATTTT.

This chain links TRBV4-1 with TRBJ1-3; D gene ambiguous. The V and J ends lost 3 bases and 0 bases respectively, with 12 bases between them. There are 16 residues in the CDR3. CDR1 and CDR2 from the germline V gene are MGHRA and YSYEKL. The CDR3 coding sequence is TGCGCCAGCAGCCAGCCCTACACGAGCTCTGGAAACACCATATATTTT. Its translation is CASSQPYTSSGNTIYF.

This clonotype was picked up a small number of times. The gene calls are TRBV18 and TRBJ1-4, with D possibly matching TRBD1 (5 bases). Germline CDR1 is KGHSH and CDR2 is LQKENI. V was clipped by 0 bases and J by 2 bases, with 10 bases between them. This CDR3 region has 16 residues. CDR3 DNA: TGTGCCAGCTCACCACCGGCAGGGACGACTAATGAAAAACTGTTTTTT. As protein: CASSPPAGTTNEKLFF.

Only a few counts were recorded for this clonotype. This CDR3 is CSAATVYVITEAFF. The CDR3 DNA sequence: TGCAGCGCCGCGACAGTATATGTCATCACTGAAGCTTTCTTT. The chain links TRBV29-1 to TRBJ1-1; tentative D call: TRBD1 (5 bases). This CDR3 is built from 14 residues. Germline V gene sequence: CDR1 SQVTM, CDR2 ANQGSEA. The V and J ends lost 7 bases and 4 bases respectively, with 19 bases between them.

The chain carries TRBV12-3 or TRBV12-4 and TRBJ2-1, with D maybe TRBD2 (6 bases). The length of the CDR3 is 14 residues. V lost 5 bases to trimming and J lost 4 bases, with 12 bases between them. The CDR3 region is CASSPGLFYNEQFF. CDR3 DNA sequence: TGTGCCAGCAGTCCCGGACTATTTTACAATGAGCAGTTCTTC.

Only a few counts were recorded for this clonotype. The chain recombines TRBV7-2 with TRBJ2-1; the D gene is possibly TRBD2 (6 bases). The CDR3 loop spans 17 amino acids. Germline values: CDR1 SGHTA, CDR2 FQGNSA. V was pared by 5 bases and J by 3 bases, with 20 bases between. CDR3 in DNA: TGTGCCAGCAGCGCCAACTGGGACTCCCCTCTCTACAATGAGCAGTTCTTC. Its translation is CASSANWDSPLYNEQFF. Based on the CDR3 plus reference TRBV7-2 and TRBJ2-1, the full variable domain is GAGVSQSPSNKVTEKGKDVELRCDPISGHTALYWYRQSLGQGLEFLIYFQGNSAPDKSGLPSDRFSAERTGGSVSTLTIQRTQQEDSAVYLCASSANWDSPLYNEQFFGPGTRLTVL.

This clonotype was seen a few times. The chain joins TRBV4-2 to TRBJ1-2; 10 nucleotides match TRBD1. Germline CDR1 reads LGHNA; CDR2 reads YNFKEQ. V was clipped by 9 bases and J by 6 bases; unmatched bases: 4. The CDR3 runs 12 residues. The CDR3 here is CASQDRGHGYTF. The DNA for the CDR3 is TGTGCCAGTCAAGACAGGGGGCATGGCTACACCTTC.

This CDR3 reads CASSSGPAYEQYV. The CDR3 bases are TGTGCCAGCAGTTCGGGACCGGCCTACGAGCAGTACGTC. This chain joins TRBV12-3 or TRBV12-4 and TRBJ2-7, with D perhaps assigned TRBD1 or TRBD2 (5 bases each). Deletions cut 4 bases from V and 2 bases from J, with 9 bases between. The CDR3 covers 13 residues.

The V call is TRBV20-1, the J call TRBJ2-7; 7 nucleotides match TRBD1. Germline lookup yields CDR1 DFQATT and CDR2 SNEGSKA (reference sequence). J was trimmed by 3 bases and V by 5 bases; bases with no gene match: 7. This CDR3 is built from 13 residues. The CDR3 sequence: CSASDRASYEQYV. The DNA for the CDR3 is TGCAGTGCTTCCGACAGGGCAAGCTACGAGCAGTACGTC.